These 27 T cell receptor beta chains originate from one sample sequenced in a study of blood T cell repertoires in COVID-19. TCRdb's table, derived via immunoSEQ multiplex PCR, lists solely in-frame clones and lacks some. The sample shows a few hundred thousand clones, around 90% of them seen only once. Sequencing was performed on peripheral blood. The receptors stem from a woman aged 70-85 years with active or convalescent COVID-19.

The genes are TRBV6-1 and TRBJ1-1; perhaps TRBD1 as D (6 bases). This CDR3 contains 17 residues. V was pared by 3 bases and J by 1 base, with 18 bases between. Germline V lookup: CDR1 MNHNS, CDR2 SASEGT. The CDR3 DNA reads TGTGCCAGCAGTGACGAACAGGGTGGGATGTCGAACACTGAAGCTTTCTTT. Translating gives CASSDEQGGMSNTEAFF.

This chain uses TRBV4-1 with TRBJ2-7; 7 bases match TRBD1. Germline CDR1 reads MGHRA; CDR2 reads YSYEKL. This CDR3 has 18 amino acids. The trim removed 0 bases at V and 6 bases at J, leaving 17 bases unmatched. The DNA for the CDR3 is TGCGCCAGCAGCCAAGAGGTAACGCCCGACAGGGTGGGTGCCGAGCAGTACTTC. This sequence encodes CASSQEVTPDRVGAEQYF.

The genes are TRBV24-1 and TRBJ2-1; the D is unclear. Germline lookup yields CDR1 KGHDR and CDR2 SFDVKD. CDR3 length equals 13 residues. Trimming cost V 3 bases and J 1 base, with 3 bases left between them. The CDR3 protein is CATSDLSYNEQFF. The CDR3 region has the DNA TGTGCCACCAGTGATCTATCCTACAATGAGCAGTTCTTC.

The CDR3 region has the DNA TGTGCCAGCAGCGTAAGCACAGGGACGGCTTTTAACATTCAGTACTTC. Encoded protein: CASSVSTGTAFNIQYF. V gene TRBV7-8 combines with J gene TRBJ2-4, with a weak D call TRBD1 (6 bases). Germline CDR1 is SGHVS and CDR2 is FQNEAQ. The V end was cut by 5 bases, the J end by 7 bases, with 21 bases between. There are 16 residues in the CDR3.

The J gene is TRBJ1-6, the V gene TRBV27; TRBD1 matches at 7 bases. J gave up 16 bases and V 5 bases, and 11 bases lay outside the gene matches. The CDR3 is made up of 13 amino acids. CDR1 and CDR2 (germline): MNHEY, SMNVEV (reference sequence). CDR3 bases: TGTGCCAGCAGTATTGACAGGGCCGGGTCGCTCCACTTT. This encodes CASSIDRAGSLHF.

The chain couples TRBV3-1 (or the pseudogene TRBV3-2) to TRBJ1-4; D remains unclear. The V gene lost 4 bases and the J gene lost 0 bases, with 3 bases spanning the gap. The CDR3 is 13 residues long. Germline V lookup: CDR1 LGHDT, CDR2 YNNKEL (reference sequence). CDR3 residues: CASSRATNEKLFF. CDR3 DNA sequence: TGTGCCAGCAGCCGAGCAACTAATGAAAAACTGTTTTTT.

This clone was detected a few times. V gene TRBV6-5 combines with J gene TRBJ1-1; a possible D gene is TRBD1 (6 bases). The CDR3 is made up of 12 amino acids. The germline V gene encodes CDR1 MNHEY and CDR2 SVGAGI. The V gene lost 8 bases and the J gene lost 9 bases, with 16 bases spanning the gap. The DNA for the CDR3 is TGTGCCAGCCTCGGGGGGGGCGTAAAAGCTTTCTTT. Residues: CASLGGGVKAFF.

The genes are TRBV14 and TRBJ1-2; possibly TRBD1 for D (6 bases). The germline gives CDR1 SGHDN, CDR2 FVKESK. The V end lost 1 base, the J end lost 4 bases, and 13 bases lay between the germline ends. The CDR3 runs 15 residues. CDR3 DNA sequence: TGTGCCAGCAGCCAAGTACAGGGATTACCCTATGGCTACACCTTC. It is translated as CASSQVQGLPYGYTF.

The chain joins TRBV6-9 to TRBJ2-7; D may be TRBD1 (6 bases). Trimming stripped 6 bases from V and 0 bases from J, with 15 bases between. The CDR3 sequence is 15 residues long. Germline V CDR1 and CDR2: MNHGY, SVAAGI. This chain's CDR3 is CASSLLGTFSYEQYF. CDR3 in DNA: TGTGCCAGCAGCCTACTCGGGACATTCTCCTACGAGCAGTACTTC.

The V and J genes are TRBV19 and TRBJ1-6; TRBD1 might be the D (5 bases). CDR1 is LNHDA, CDR2 SQIVND, per germline (reference sequence). The CDR3 is 16 amino acids. V gave up 5 bases and J gave up 3 bases, with 14 bases separating them. The CDR3 region is CASSVQGSGYNSPLHF. The CDR3 DNA is TGTGCCAGTAGTGTCCAGGGTTCTGGCTATAATTCACCCCTCCACTTT.

The rearrangement uses TRBV4-2 and TRBJ2-6; D unclear. This CDR3 spans 16 amino acids. CDR1 LGHNA and CDR2 YNFKEQ come from the germline V gene. V was pared by 0 bases and J by 0 bases, with 6 bases between. CDR3: CASSQDGVSGANVLTF. The CDR3 DNA reads as TGTGCCAGCAGCCAAGATGGAGTCTCTGGGGCCAACGTCCTGACTTTC.

The chain employs TRBV7-9 and TRBJ1-5; perhaps TRBD1 as D (6 bases). Trimming removed 4 bases from V and 3 bases from J, with 10 bases in between. Germline V gives CDR1 SEHNR, CDR2 FQNEAQ (reference sequence). The CDR3 length is 14 residues. Here the CDR3 reads CASSSGQNNQPQHF. The CDR3 DNA follows: TGTGCCAGCAGCTCCGGACAGAACAATCAGCCCCAGCATTTT.

The chain recombines TRBV6-6 with TRBJ1-6; tentatively, D is TRBD1 (5 bases). V was pared by 6 bases and J by 7 bases, with 16 bases between. This CDR3 spans 15 amino acids. Germline assignment: CDR1 MNHNY and CDR2 SVGAGI (reference sequence). CDR3 bases: TGTGCCAGCAGGCCCTCGGCAGGGCGGAATTCACCCCTCCACTTT. Translating gives CASRPSAGRNSPLHF.

The chain combines TRBV29-1 with TRBJ2-1, with 11 bases identical to TRBD2. Trimming at V came to 5 bases and at J to 6 bases, leaving 6 bases not matched to a gene. This CDR3 has 14 amino acids. CDR1 is SQVTM, CDR2 ANQGSEA, per germline. The CDR3 bases are TGCAGCGTTTTAACTAGCGGGGGCGGCAATGAGCAGTTCTTC. Translation: CSVLTSGGGNEQFF.

The count of this clone is one. Additional DNA sequences in this sample encode the identical CDR3. This chain uses TRBV4-1 with TRBJ1-5, with a tentative D call TRBD1 (6 bases). V gave up 4 bases and J gave up 2 bases, with 9 bases separating them. CDR1 is MGHRA, CDR2 YSYEKL, per germline. The CDR3 extends over 14 amino acids. The CDR3 sequence: CASSPRQGNQPQHF. The CDR3 DNA is TGCGCCAGCAGCCCCCGACAGGGCAATCAGCCCCAGCATTTT.

The chain links TRBV11-2 to TRBJ2-2; possibly TRBD2 for D (5 bases). CDR1 is SGHAT, CDR2 FQNNGV, per germline. V lost 5 bases, J lost 5 bases, and 9 bases lay in between. The length of the CDR3 is 13 residues. The CDR3 DNA is TGTGCCAGCAGCCGAACTAGTACCGGGGAGCTGTTTTTT. It translates to CASSRTSTGELFF.

The chain carries TRBV12-3 or TRBV12-4 and TRBJ2-7; TRBD1 agrees at 7 bases. The CDR3 contains 13 residues. The ends lost 7 bases at V and 1 base at J; junction bases unmatched: 4. CDR3 residues: CASTQGVSYEQYF. The CDR3 nucleotides read TGTGCCAGCACCCAGGGGGTTTCCTACGAGCAGTACTTC.

The genes are TRBV7-6 and TRBJ1-4; D might be TRBD1 (5 bases). This CDR3 region has 15 residues. V lost 3 bases and J 3 bases, leaving 11 bases between the germline ends. From germline, CDR1 is SGHVS and CDR2 FNYEAQ. This CDR3 is CASSLGGRANEKLFF. CDR3 DNA sequence: TGTGCCAGCAGCTTGGGCGGCAGGGCTAATGAAAAACTGTTTTTT.

V and J are TRBV19 and TRBJ2-7; a weak D match, TRBD1 (6 bases). V was clipped by 10 bases and J by 3 bases, with 25 bases between them. The germline V gene has CDR1 LNHDA and CDR2 SQIVND (reference sequence). This CDR3 has 16 amino acids. Here the CDR3 reads CATNRPGHRKYYEQYF. CDR3 DNA: TGTGCCACTAATCGACCGGGACATCGGAAATACTACGAGCAGTACTTC.

The table lists this clone with a few counts. This sequence joins TRBV19 and TRBJ1-5; D uncertain. The CDR3 length is 14 residues. CDR1 LNHDA and CDR2 SQIVND come from the germline V gene (reference sequence). Deletions cut 8 bases from V and 2 bases from J, with 13 bases between. Here the CDR3 DNA reads TGTGCCAGTCGTACGGCTCAGGGCAATCAGCCCCAGCATTTT. It encodes CASRTAQGNQPQHF.

The rearrangement uses TRBV5-6 and TRBJ1-5; D remains ambiguous. The CDR3 covers 18 residues. The germline V gene encodes CDR1 SGHDT and CDR2 YYEEEE. Trimming removed 4 bases at V and 0 bases at J, with 20 bases between. Here the CDR3 reads CASSRTIAGGYSNQPQHF. CDR3 coding DNA: TGTGCCAGCAGCCGGACGATCGCCGGAGGGTATAGCAATCAGCCCCAGCATTTT.

The chain recombines TRBV28 with TRBJ1-5, with 7 positions matching TRBD1. Germline trimming cut 4 bases from V and 0 bases from J; bases unmatched to any gene: 6. Germline CDR1 MDHEN, CDR2 SYDVKM. This CDR3 has 16 amino acids. CDR3 coding DNA: TGTGCCAGCAGTTCCGCGGGACAGTATAGCAATCAGCCCCAGCATTTT. Translated, it gives CASSSAGQYSNQPQHF. Full variable domain (outside the CDR3, taken from reference TRBV28 and TRBJ1-5): DVKVTQSSRYLVKRTGEKVFLECVQDMDHENMFWYRQDPGLGLRLIYFSYDVKMKEKGDIPEGYSVSREKKERFSLILESASTNQTSMYLCASSSAGQYSNQPQHFGDGTRLSIL.

V usage is TRBV29-1 and J usage is TRBJ2-2; possibly TRBD1 for D (6 bases). Trimming removed 5 bases at V and 5 bases at J, with 12 bases between. CDR1 and CDR2 from the germline V gene are SQVTM and ANQGSEA. The CDR3 spans 13 residues. CDR3 loop: CSVNRVGTGELFF. Written as DNA, the CDR3 is TGCAGCGTTAACAGGGTTGGTACCGGGGAGCTGTTTTTT.

The chain uses TRBV12-3 or TRBV12-4 and TRBJ1-1; unclear D gene. The V gene lost 3 bases and the J gene lost 6 bases, with 8 bases spanning the gap. CDR3 length: 12 amino acids. CDR3 in DNA: TGTGCCAGCAGTTTCGTTGGGCCTGAAGCTTTCTTT. It is translated as CASSFVGPEAFF.

The chain carries TRBV9 and TRBJ1-4; D call uncertain. The CDR3 totals 14 residues. Trimming stripped 0 bases from V and 4 bases from J, with 7 bases between. Germline V gene data show CDR1 as SGDLS and CDR2 as YYNGEE. The chain's CDR3 is CASSVAGFNEKLFF. The CDR3 DNA is TGTGCCAGCAGCGTAGCGGGATTTAATGAAAAACTGTTTTTT.

The chain is built from TRBV6-5 and TRBJ1-4, with TRBD1 as a possible D gene (6 bases). Looked up from germline, CDR1 is MNHEY and CDR2 is SVGAGI. This CDR3 region has 13 residues. V was cut by 8 bases and J by 4 bases, with 11 bases left in between. For the CDR3, the DNA is TGTGCCAGCCAAGACAGGTTTAATGAAAAACTGTTTTTT. Its protein product is CASQDRFNEKLFF.

The J gene is TRBJ2-7, the V gene TRBV19; D unresolved. This CDR3 region has 14 residues. The ends were cut back, 5 bases at V and 2 bases at J, with 13 bases in the middle. In germline, CDR1 is LNHDA, CDR2 SQIVND (reference sequence). This CDR3 is CASSPRLLTYEQYF. The DNA of the CDR3 is TGTGCCAGTAGTCCCCGACTCCTAACCTACGAGCAGTACTTC. The full variable domain, rest sourced from reference TRBV19 and TRBJ2-7, is DGGITQSPKYLFRKEGQNVTLSCEQNLNHDAMYWYRQDPGQGLRLIYYSQIVNDFQKGDIAEGYSVSREKKESFPLTVTSAQKNPTAFYLCASSPRLLTYEQYFGPGTRLTVT.